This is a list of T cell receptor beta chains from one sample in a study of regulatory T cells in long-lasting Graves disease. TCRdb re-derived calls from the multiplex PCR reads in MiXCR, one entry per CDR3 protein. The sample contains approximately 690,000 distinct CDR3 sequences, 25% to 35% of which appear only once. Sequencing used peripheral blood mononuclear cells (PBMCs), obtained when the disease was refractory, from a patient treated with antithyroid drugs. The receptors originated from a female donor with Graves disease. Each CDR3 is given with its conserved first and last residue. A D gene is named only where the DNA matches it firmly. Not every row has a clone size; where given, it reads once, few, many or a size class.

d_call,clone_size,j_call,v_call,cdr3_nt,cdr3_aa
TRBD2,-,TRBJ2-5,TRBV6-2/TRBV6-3,TGTGCCAGCAGTTACGGGACTAGCGGGGAACAAGAGACCCAGTACTTC,CASSYGTSGEQETQYF
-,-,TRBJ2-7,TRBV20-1,TGCAGTGCTAGAGGCCCCAGGACGCTTACCTACGAGCAGTACTTC,CSARGPRTLTYEQYF
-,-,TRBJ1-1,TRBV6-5,TGTGCCAGCAGTTACTCGGGGGTACAGGGCGAAGCTTTCTTT,CASSYSGVQGEAFF
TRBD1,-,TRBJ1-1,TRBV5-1,TGCGCCAGCAGCTTGGGGGACAGAGAGACGAACACTGAAGCTTTCTTT,CASSLGDRETNTEAFF
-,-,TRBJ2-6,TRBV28,TGTGCCAGCAGCCACTGGACGGAGAGCTCTGGGGCCAACGTCCTGACTTTC,CASSHWTESSGANVLTF
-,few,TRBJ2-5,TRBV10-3,TGTGCCATCAGTACAGGGACGGAGACCCAGTACTTC,CAISTGTETQYF
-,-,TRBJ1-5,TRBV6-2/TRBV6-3,TGTGCCAGCAGTGAAGCGGGGGCAGTAGCGAATCAGCCCCAGCATTTT,CASSEAGAVANQPQHF
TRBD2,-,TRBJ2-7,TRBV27,TGTGCCAGCAGTTTGACCCCGGGACTAGCGGAATACGAGCAGTACTTC,CASSLTPGLAEYEQYF
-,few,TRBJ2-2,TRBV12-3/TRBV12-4,TGTGCCAGCAGTTCAATCTGGACAGACGGCACCGGGGAGCTGTTTTTT,CASSSIWTDGTGELFF
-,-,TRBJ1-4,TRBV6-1,TGTGCCAGCAGTATAACCCTCGGGGGAAAACTGTTTTTT,CASSITLGGKLFF
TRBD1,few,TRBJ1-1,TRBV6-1,TGTGCCAGCAGAGATGGGACAGGGGGGAAAGCTTTCTTT,CASRDGTGGKAFF
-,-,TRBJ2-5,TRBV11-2,TGTGCCAGCAGCTTGGATGTTCTCGAGACCCAGTACTTC,CASSLDVLETQYF
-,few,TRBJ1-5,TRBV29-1,TGCAGCGCCCAAGGCAGCAGCAATCAGCCCCAGCATTTT,CSAQGSSNQPQHF
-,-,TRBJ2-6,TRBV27,TGTGCCAGCAGTGTCTGGGAGGAGGTGACTGGGGCCAACGTCCTGACTTTC,CASSVWEEVTGANVLTF
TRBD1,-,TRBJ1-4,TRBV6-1,TGTGCCAGCAGGGCCACCCTAGGGGGCAATGAAAAACTGTTTTTT,CASRATLGGNEKLFF
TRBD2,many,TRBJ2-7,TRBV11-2,TGTGCCAGCAGCCGTCTACTAGCGGGGATCTACGAGCAGTACTTC,CASSRLLAGIYEQYF
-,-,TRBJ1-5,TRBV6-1,TGTGCCAGCAAAAAACAGGGCAATAATCAGCCCCAGCATTTT,CASKKQGNNQPQHF
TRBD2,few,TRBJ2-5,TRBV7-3,TGTGCCAGCAGCTCGGGGACTAGCGGGTCAATGACCCAGTACTTC,CASSSGTSGSMTQYF
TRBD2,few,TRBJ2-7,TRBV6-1,TGTGCCAGCAGCGCGGGGGGGACAGCTTACGAGCAGTACTTC,CASSAGGTAYEQYF
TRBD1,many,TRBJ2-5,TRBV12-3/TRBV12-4,TGTGCCAGCAGTGACAGGGGTGGGCAAGAGACCCAGTACTTC,CASSDRGGQETQYF
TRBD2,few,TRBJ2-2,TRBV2,TGTGCCAGCAGTCGTTGGGGAACGGGACTAGCGGGAGGACCCCACACCGGGGAGCTGTTTTTT,CASSRWGTGLAGGPHTGELFF
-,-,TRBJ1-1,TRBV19,TGTGCCAGTAGTATAGAGGATTTAGTGTGGACTGAAGCTTTCTTT,CASSIEDLVWTEAFF
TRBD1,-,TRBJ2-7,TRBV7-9,TGTGCCAGCAGCTCACCGGGACAGGGGAGTAAGGAGCAGTACTTC,CASSSPGQGSKEQYF
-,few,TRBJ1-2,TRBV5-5,TGTGCCAGTCAACAGGGAGCTAACTATGGCTACACCTTC,CASQQGANYGYTF
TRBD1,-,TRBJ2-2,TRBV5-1,TGCGCCAGCAGCTTCGGACAGGGGGCCGGGGAGCTGTTTTTT,CASSFGQGAGELFF
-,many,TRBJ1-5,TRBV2,TGTGCCAGCAGTGAGGGGGGAGCCCATCAGCCCCAGCATTTT,CASSEGGAHQPQHF
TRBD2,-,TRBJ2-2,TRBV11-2,TGTGCCAGCAAACTCCCGGGGGGGACTAGCGGGAGGGCCCGGGAGCTGTTTTTT,CASKLPGGTSGRARELFF
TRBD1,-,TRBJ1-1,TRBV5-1,TGCGCCAGCAGCACGCAGACAGGGTTTAACACTGAAGCTTTCTTT,CASSTQTGFNTEAFF
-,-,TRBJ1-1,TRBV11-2,TGTGCCAGCAGCTTAGCTGATAAAAGTGAAGCTTTCTTT,CASSLADKSEAFF
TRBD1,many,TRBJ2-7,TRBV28,TGTGCCAGCAGTCCCTGGGACAGGACTCAATCCTACGAGCAGTACTTC,CASSPWDRTQSYEQYF
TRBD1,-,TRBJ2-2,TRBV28,TGTGCCAGCAGGCGAGGACAGGATAACACCGGGGAGCTGTTTTTT,CASRRGQDNTGELFF
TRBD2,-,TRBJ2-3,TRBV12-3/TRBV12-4,TGTGCCAGCAGCTACTCCGGACTAGCGGTATCAGATACGCAGTATTTT,CASSYSGLAVSDTQYF
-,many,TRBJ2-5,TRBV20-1,TGCAGTGCTACCCTAGCGCAAGAGACCCAGTACTTC,CSATLAQETQYF